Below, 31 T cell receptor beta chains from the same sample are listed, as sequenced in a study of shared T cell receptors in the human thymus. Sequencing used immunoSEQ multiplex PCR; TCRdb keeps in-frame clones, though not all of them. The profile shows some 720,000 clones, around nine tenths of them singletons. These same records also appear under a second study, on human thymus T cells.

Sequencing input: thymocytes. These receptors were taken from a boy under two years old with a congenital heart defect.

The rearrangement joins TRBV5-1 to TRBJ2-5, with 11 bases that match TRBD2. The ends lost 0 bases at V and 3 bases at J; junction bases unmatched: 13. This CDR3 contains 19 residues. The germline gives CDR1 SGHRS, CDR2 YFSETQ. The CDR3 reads CASSLVWSASGRIEETQYF. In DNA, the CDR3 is TGCGCCAGCAGCTTGGTATGGTCTGCTAGCGGGAGGATAGAAGAGACCCAGTACTTC.

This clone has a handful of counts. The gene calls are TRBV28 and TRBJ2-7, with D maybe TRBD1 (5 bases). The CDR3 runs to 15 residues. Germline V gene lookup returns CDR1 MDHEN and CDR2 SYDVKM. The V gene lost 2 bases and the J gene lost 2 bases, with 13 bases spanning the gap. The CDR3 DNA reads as TGTGCCAGCAGTTTAGGGCGGACACCAACCTACGAGCAGTACTTC. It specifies CASSLGRTPTYEQYF.

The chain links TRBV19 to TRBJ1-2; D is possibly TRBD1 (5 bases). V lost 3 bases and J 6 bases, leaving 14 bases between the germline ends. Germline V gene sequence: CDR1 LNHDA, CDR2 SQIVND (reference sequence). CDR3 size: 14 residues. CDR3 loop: CASSIVLGLNGYTF. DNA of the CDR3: TGTGCCAGTAGTATCGTGCTGGGGCTCAATGGCTACACCTTC.

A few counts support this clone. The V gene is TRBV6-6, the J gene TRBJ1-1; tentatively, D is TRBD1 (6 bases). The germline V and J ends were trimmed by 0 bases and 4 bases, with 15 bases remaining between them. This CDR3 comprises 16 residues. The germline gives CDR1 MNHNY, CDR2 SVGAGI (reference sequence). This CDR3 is CASSYSQGRGSTEAFF. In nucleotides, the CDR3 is TGTGCCAGCAGTTACTCCCAGGGGCGAGGTAGCACTGAAGCTTTCTTT.

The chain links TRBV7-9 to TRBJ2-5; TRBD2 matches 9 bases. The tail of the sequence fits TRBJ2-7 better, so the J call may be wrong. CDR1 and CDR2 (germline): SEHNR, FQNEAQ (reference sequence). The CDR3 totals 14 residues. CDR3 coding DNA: TGTGCCAGCAGCTCGGGACTAGCTGCCTACGAGCAGTACTTC. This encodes CASSSGLAAYEQYF.

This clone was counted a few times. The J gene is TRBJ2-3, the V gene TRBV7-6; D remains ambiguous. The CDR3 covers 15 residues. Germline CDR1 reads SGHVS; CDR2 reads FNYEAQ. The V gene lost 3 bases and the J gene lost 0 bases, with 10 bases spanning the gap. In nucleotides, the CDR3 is TGTGCCAGCAGCTTTGAGGTCCTTAGCACAGATACGCAGTATTTT. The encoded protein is CASSFEVLSTDTQYF.

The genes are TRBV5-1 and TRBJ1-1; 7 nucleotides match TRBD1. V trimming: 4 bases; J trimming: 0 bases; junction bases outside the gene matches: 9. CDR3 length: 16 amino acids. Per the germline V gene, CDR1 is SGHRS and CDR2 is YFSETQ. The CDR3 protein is CASSAIRDRMNTEAFF. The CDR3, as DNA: TGCGCCAGCAGCGCGATCCGGGACAGAATGAACACTGAAGCTTTCTTT.

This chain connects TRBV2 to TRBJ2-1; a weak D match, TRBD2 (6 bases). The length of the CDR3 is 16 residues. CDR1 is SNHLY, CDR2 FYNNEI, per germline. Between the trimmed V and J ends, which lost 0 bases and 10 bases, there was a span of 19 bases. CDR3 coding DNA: TGTGCCAGCAGTGAAGCCCTCAGCCAGGACTACAGCGAGCAGTTCTTC. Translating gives CASSEALSQDYSEQFF.

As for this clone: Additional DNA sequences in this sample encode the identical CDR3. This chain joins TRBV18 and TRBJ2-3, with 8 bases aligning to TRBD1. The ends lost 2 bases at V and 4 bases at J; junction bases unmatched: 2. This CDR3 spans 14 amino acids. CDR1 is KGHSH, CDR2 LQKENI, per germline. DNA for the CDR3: TGTGCCAGCTCACCAGGACAGGGTGCAGATACGCAGTATTTT. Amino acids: CASSPGQGADTQYF.

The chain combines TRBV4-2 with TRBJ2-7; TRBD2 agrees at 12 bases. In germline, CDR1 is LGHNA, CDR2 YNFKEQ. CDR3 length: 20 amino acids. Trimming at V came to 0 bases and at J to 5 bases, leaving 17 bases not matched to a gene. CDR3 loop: CASSQDGFRLAGGPRDEQYF. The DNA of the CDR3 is TGTGCCAGCAGCCAAGATGGGTTTCGGCTAGCGGGAGGGCCTCGGGACGAGCAGTACTTC.

CDR3 DNA sequence: TGTGCCATCCCCGACCCGGCGGCATGGGGCACAGATACGCAGTATTTT. The encoded protein is CAIPDPAAWGTDTQYF. The gene calls are TRBV15 and TRBJ2-3; D gene unclear. From germline, CDR1 is LNHNV and CDR2 YYDKDF (reference sequence). CDR3 length: 16 residues. The V end was cut by 10 bases, the J end by 1 base, with 21 bases between.

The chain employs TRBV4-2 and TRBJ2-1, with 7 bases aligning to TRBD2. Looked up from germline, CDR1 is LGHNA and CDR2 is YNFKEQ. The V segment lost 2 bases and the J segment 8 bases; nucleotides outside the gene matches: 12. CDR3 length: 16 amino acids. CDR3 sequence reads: CASSQRRRERGDEQFF. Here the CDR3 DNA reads TGTGCCAGCAGCCAAAGACGGCGGGAGCGAGGGGATGAGCAGTTCTTC.

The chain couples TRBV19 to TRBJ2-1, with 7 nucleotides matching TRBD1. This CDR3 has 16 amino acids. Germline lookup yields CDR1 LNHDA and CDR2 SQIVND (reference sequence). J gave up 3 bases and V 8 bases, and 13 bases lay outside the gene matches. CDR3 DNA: TGTGCCAGTGATCCCCCCGGGACAGAGAACTACAATGAGCAGTTCTTC. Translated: CASDPPGTENYNEQFF.

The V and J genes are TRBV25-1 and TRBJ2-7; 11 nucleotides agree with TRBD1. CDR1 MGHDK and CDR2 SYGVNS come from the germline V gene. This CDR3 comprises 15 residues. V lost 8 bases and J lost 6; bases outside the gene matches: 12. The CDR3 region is CASSPKGTGGREQYF. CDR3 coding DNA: TGTGCCAGCTCTCCTAAGGGGACAGGGGGACGCGAGCAGTACTTC.

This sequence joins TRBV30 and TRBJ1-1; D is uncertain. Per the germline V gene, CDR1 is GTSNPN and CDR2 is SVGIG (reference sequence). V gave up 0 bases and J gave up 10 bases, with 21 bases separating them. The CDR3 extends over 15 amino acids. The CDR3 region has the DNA TGTGCCTGGAGTGTACAAAATCAGGAGGGCCCTACAGCTTTCTTT. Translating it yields CAWSVQNQEGPTAFF. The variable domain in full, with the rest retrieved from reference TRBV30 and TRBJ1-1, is SQTIHQWPATLVQPVGSPLSLECTVEGTSNPNLYWYRQAAGRGLQLLFYSVGIGQISSEVPQNLSASRPQDRQFILSSKKLLLSDSGFYLCAWSVQNQEGPTAFFGQGTRLTVV.

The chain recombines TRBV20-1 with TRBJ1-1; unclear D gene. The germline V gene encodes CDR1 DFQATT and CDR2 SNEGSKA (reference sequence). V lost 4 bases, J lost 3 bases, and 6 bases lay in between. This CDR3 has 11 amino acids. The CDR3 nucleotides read TGCAGTGCTATGGGCTACACTGAAGCTTTCTTT. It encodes CSAMGYTEAFF.

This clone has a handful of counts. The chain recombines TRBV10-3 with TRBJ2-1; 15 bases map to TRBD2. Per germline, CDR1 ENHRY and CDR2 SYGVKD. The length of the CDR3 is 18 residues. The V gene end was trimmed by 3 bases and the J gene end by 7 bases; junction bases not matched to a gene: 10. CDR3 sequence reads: CAISDGGPGTSGRNEQFF. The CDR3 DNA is TGTGCCATCAGTGATGGGGGGCCCGGGACTAGCGGGAGGAATGAGCAGTTCTTC.

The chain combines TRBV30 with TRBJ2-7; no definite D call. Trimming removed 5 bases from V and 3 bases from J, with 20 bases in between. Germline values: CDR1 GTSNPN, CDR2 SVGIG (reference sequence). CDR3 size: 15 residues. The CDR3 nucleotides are TGTGCCTGGGACGAAAAAAGCCCCGAGGACTACGAGCAGTACTTC. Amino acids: CAWDEKSPEDYEQYF.

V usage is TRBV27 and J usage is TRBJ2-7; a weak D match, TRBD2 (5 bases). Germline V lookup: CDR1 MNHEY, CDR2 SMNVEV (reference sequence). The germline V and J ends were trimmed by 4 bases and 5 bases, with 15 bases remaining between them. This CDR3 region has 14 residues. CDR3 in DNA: TGTGCCAGCAGTTCCACCGGGGTCCCAAACGAGCAGTACTTC. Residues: CASSSTGVPNEQYF.

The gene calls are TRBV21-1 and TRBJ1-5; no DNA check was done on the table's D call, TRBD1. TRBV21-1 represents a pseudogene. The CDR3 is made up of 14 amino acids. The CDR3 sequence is CASSRQGINQPQHF. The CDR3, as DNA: TGTGCCAGCAGCAGGCAGGGGATTAATCAGCCCCAGCATTTT.

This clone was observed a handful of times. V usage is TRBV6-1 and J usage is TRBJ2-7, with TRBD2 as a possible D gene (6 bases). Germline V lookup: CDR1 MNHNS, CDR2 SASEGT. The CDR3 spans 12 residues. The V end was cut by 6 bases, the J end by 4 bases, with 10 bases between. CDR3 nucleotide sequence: TGTGCCAGCAGGGAGGGAAGGTACGAGCAGTACTTC. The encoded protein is CASREGRYEQYF.

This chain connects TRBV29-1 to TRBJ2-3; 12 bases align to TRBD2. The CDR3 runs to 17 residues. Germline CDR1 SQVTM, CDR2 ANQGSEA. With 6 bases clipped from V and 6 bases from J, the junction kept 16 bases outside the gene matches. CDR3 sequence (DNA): TGCAGCGTGGCCGCTAGCGGGAGGGCCCCCTTGCGGGATACGCAGTATTTT. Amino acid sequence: CSVAASGRAPLRDTQYF.

The CDR3, as DNA: TGTGCCAGCAGTTACGACAGAACCTCCTACGAGCAGTACTTC. Its translation: CASSYDRTSYEQYF. V is TRBV27 and J is TRBJ2-7, with TRBD1 as a possible D gene (5 bases). The CDR3 has 14 residues. Germline CDR1 reads MNHEY; CDR2 reads SMNVEV (reference sequence). V was shortened by 4 bases and J by 0 bases, with 10 bases between the two germline ends.

The chain's CDR3 is CASSGTSGSSADTQYF. Written as DNA, the CDR3 is TGTGCCAGCAGCGGGACTAGCGGGAGTTCCGCAGATACGCAGTATTTT. The gene calls are TRBV5-4 and TRBJ2-3; TRBD2 matches 14 bases. V shed 4 bases, J shed 4 bases, and the junction held 5 bases outside the gene matches. Per germline, CDR1 SGHNT and CDR2 YYREEE (reference sequence). This CDR3 region has 16 residues.

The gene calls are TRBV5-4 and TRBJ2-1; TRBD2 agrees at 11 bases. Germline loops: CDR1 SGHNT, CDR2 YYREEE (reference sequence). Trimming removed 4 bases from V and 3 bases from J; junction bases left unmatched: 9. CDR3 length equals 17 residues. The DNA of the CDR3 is TGTGCCAGCAGCCCCGGGACTAGCGGCCGGGACTACAATGAGCAGTTCTTC. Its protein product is CASSPGTSGRDYNEQFF.

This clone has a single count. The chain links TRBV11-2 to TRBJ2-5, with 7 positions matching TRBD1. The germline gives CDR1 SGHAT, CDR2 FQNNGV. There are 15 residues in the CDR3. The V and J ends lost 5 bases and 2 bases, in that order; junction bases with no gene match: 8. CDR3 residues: CASSLPWTGQETQYF. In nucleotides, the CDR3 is TGTGCCAGCAGCCTCCCCTGGACAGGACAAGAGACCCAGTACTTC.

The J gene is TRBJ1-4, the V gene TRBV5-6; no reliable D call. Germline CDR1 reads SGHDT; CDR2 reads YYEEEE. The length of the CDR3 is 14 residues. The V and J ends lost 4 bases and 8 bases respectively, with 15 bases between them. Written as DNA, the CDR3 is TGTGCCAGCAGCCCTAGTTCGTCCAAGGAAAAACTGTTTTTT. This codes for CASSPSSSKEKLFF.

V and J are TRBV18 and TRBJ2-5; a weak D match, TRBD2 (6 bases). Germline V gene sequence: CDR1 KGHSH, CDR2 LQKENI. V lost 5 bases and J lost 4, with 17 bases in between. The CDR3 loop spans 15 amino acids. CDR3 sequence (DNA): TGTGCCAGCTCATTAGGTGGCGGGATCCGAGAGACCCAGTACTTC. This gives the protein CASSLGGGIRETQYF.

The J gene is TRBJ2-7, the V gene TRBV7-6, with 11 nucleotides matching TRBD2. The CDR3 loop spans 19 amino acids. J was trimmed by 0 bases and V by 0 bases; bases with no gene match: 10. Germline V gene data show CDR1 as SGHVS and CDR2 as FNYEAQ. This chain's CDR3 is CASSLAPPTSGTISYEQYF. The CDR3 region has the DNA TGTGCCAGCAGCTTAGCTCCCCCGACTAGCGGGACTATCTCCTACGAGCAGTACTTC.

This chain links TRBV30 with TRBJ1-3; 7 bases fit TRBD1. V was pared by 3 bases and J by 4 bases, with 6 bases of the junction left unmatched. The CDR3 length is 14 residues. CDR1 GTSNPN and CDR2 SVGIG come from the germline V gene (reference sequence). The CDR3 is CAWSADRAGNTIYF. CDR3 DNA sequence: TGTGCCTGGAGCGCCGACAGGGCCGGAAACACCATATATTTT.

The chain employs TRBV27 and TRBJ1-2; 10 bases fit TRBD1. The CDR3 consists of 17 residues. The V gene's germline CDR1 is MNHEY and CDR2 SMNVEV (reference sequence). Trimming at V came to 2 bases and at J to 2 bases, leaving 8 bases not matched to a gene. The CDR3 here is CASSLRGRDRGNYGYTF. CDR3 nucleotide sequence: TGTGCCAGCAGTTTAAGGGGCCGGGACAGGGGCAACTATGGCTACACCTTC.